What follows is one T cell receptor beta chain and its context. The source of the sample is a study of OX40 agonist ivuxolimab in advanced cancers. The protocol was immunoSEQ multiplex PCR, while the TCRdb copy is restricted to in-frame clones and leaves out a portion. In the table there are under 40,000 clones, nearly 80% of which are singletons. This material consisted of CD4+ or CD8+ T cells sorted from blood, taken in a trial of the OX40 agonist ivuxolimab. This TCR was recovered from an adult with an advanced solid tumor such as melanoma, head and neck, liver or kidney cancer.

The DNA of the CDR3 is TGTGCCAGTAGTAGATTAGCGGGGTTTGATACGCAGTATTTT. It encodes CASSRLAGFDTQYF. This chain uses TRBV19 with TRBJ2-3, with 8 positions matching TRBD2. Germline loops: CDR1 LNHDA, CDR2 SQIVND (reference sequence). The V and J ends lost 4 bases and 6 bases, in that order; junction bases with no gene match: 6. The CDR3 covers 14 residues.